The 27 T cell receptor beta chains listed next were all sequenced from one sample in a study of shared clonotypes between healthy human individuals (dated by TCRdb to the early 2020s). Libraries came from the immunoSEQ multiplex PCR assay. Held by TCRdb, this immuneACCESS table contains in-frame sequences only and omits some clones. Under half of the omission traces to an unresolved V gene where checked; the cause of the rest is unknown. This sample has some 530,000 clones in its table, and around 80% of those were observed once. The ten most abundant clones make up more than 10% of the sample. The sample was PBMCs. These receptors all come from a woman aged 40 to 49 in good health. Some clones in this sample may be carry-over from other donors' samples.

This rearrangement joins TRBV5-4 to TRBJ2-7; 7 bases are a match to TRBD1. Germline V CDR1 and CDR2: SGHNT, YYREEE (reference sequence). The CDR3 has 15 amino acids. Germline trimming cut 1 base from V and 4 bases from J; bases unmatched to any gene: 8. The CDR3 DNA follows: TGTGCCAGCAGCTTGTTTGACAGGGATGGGTACGAGCAGTACTTC. It translates to CASSLFDRDGYEQYF.

This clone was counted at least ten times. The chain combines TRBV6-4 with TRBJ2-1; 7 nucleotides agree with TRBD2. This CDR3 has 14 residues. The V gene's germline CDR1 is MRHNA and CDR2 SNTAGT. V was clipped by 2 bases and J by 6 bases; unmatched bases: 4. CDR3 in DNA: TGTGCCAGCAGTGACGGGTGGGAGGGCAATGAGCAGTTCTTC. It yields the protein CASSDGWEGNEQFF.

The V call is TRBV28, the J call TRBJ2-3; 13 bases agree with TRBD2. CDR3 length equals 22 residues. Germline assignment: CDR1 MDHEN and CDR2 SYDVKM. Trimming at V came to 5 bases and at J to 0 bases, leaving 20 bases not matched to a gene. CDR3 protein: CASSQIYSSGTSGKTSTDTQYF. DNA for the CDR3: TGTGCCAGCAGTCAGATTTATAGTTCTGGGACTAGCGGGAAGACTAGCACAGATACGCAGTATTTT.

This chain's CDR3 is CASSDAAGGTYEQYF. Written as DNA, the CDR3 is TGTGCCAGCAGTGACGCGGCGGGAGGGACCTACGAGCAGTACTTC. The rearrangement links TRBV2 to TRBJ2-7; 9 positions agree with TRBD2. CDR1 is SNHLY, CDR2 FYNNEI, per germline. The V and J ends lost 3 bases and 2 bases, in that order; junction bases with no gene match: 5. This CDR3 spans 15 amino acids.

Worth noting for this clone: It may be a read error: a sequence one base away is much more abundant. The chain joins TRBV18 to TRBJ1-1; unclear D gene. Per germline, CDR1 KGHSH and CDR2 LQKENI. The CDR3 runs to 15 residues. CDR3 residues: CASSPLGDLNTKAFF. CDR3 in DNA: TGTGCCAGCTCACCACTTGGGGATCTGAACACTAAAGCTTTCTTT.

The chain has TRBV7-9 and TRBJ2-2; no definite D call. This CDR3 has 16 residues. The germline CDR1 and CDR2 sequences are SEHNR and FQNEAQ (reference sequence). Trimming removed 5 bases at V and 3 bases at J, with 16 bases between. CDR3 sequence reads: CASSRTTPGDTGELFF. The CDR3 region has the DNA TGTGCCAGCAGCCGAACAACCCCGGGCGACACCGGGGAGCTGTTTTTT.

Points on this clone: The sample holds other DNA sequences that translate to the same CDR3. The J gene is TRBJ2-5, the V gene TRBV7-9; the D is unclear. The CDR3 covers 12 residues. Trimming cost V 3 bases and J 4 bases, with 6 bases left between them. Germline CDR1 and CDR2: SEHNR and FQNEAQ (reference sequence). CDR3 nucleotides: TGTGCCAGCAGCTTGGTTGGAGAGACCCAGTACTTC. This gives the protein CASSLVGETQYF.

In this sample, this clone turned up a few times. The V gene is TRBV7-9, the J gene TRBJ2-5; D is undetermined. Germline CDR1 SEHNR, CDR2 FQNEAQ (reference sequence). Trimming left V 1 base short and J 6 bases short, with 3 bases between. There are 11 residues in the CDR3. The CDR3: CASSLVKTQYF. The CDR3 DNA reads as TGTGCCAGCAGCTTAGTGAAGACCCAGTACTTC.

This clone occurred a few times. The chain is built from TRBV2 and TRBJ1-1; D is perhaps TRBD1 (6 bases). The germline V and J ends were trimmed by 9 bases and 7 bases, with 27 bases remaining between them. CDR1 and CDR2 from the germline V gene are SNHLY and FYNNEI. The CDR3 runs to 16 residues. The CDR3 DNA is TGTGCCAGGGGGGACCTGCCGGGCCCCCAGGGGAGTGAAGCTTTCTTT. Residues: CARGDLPGPQGSEAFF.

The rearrangement links TRBV19 to TRBJ1-5; TRBD1 agrees at 7 bases. The V and J ends lost 5 bases and 5 bases, in that order; junction bases with no gene match: 12. CDR3 length equals 16 residues. The germline V gene has CDR1 LNHDA and CDR2 SQIVND (reference sequence). The CDR3 coding sequence is TGTGCCAGTAGTCCCCGACAGGGCGTAAGGGATCAGCCCCAGCATTTT. Translating gives CASSPRQGVRDQPQHF.

This clone was observed at least ten times. V and J are TRBV10-3 and TRBJ1-4; D call uncertain. The CDR3 length is 14 residues. CDR1 and CDR2 from the germline V gene are ENHRY and SYGVKD. V lost 0 bases to trimming and J lost 8 bases, with 10 bases between them. CDR3 amino acids: CAISESTLAEKLFF. Written as DNA, the CDR3 is TGTGCCATCAGTGAGTCGACTCTGGCCGAAAAACTGTTTTTT.

This clone was recorded a few times. V is TRBV27 and J is TRBJ2-7; 8 bases agree with TRBD2. This CDR3 has 14 residues. With 8 bases clipped from V and 5 bases from J, the junction kept 11 bases outside the gene matches. Per the germline V gene, CDR1 is MNHEY and CDR2 is SMNVEV (reference sequence). The DNA of the CDR3 is TGTGCCAGCCGCCCAGTGGCGGGAGGCCACGAGCAGTACTTC. Its translation: CASRPVAGGHEQYF.

This clone was counted only a few times. The chain is built from TRBV29-1 and TRBJ1-1; D is unclear. The CDR3 totals 14 residues. Germline V CDR1 and CDR2: SQVTM, ANQGSEA. Trimming pared 2 bases from V and 11 bases from J, leaving 21 bases between. The CDR3 sequence is CSVEQATPQGSAFF. The CDR3 region has the DNA TGCAGCGTTGAACAGGCGACACCGCAAGGGTCGGCTTTCTTT.

This clone was seen a single time. V gene TRBV9 combines with J gene TRBJ1-2, with D perhaps TRBD1 (6 bases). CDR3 length: 14 amino acids. The germline gives CDR1 SGDLS, CDR2 YYNGEE. V shed 3 bases and J shed 9 bases, with 18 bases lying between them. The CDR3 loop is CASSEVGQGQSYTF. The CDR3 DNA reads as TGTGCCAGCAGCGAAGTTGGGCAGGGGCAAAGCTACACCTTC.

Remarks on this clone: In this CDR3 the conserved last residue, phenylalanine or tryptophan, is missing, so a read error is likely. The DNA is omitted, as the CDR3 cannot be located on it reliably, and the CDR3 follows TCRdb's listing. The CDR3 loop reads CASSEHTVLARS. V is TRBV2 and J is TRBJ1-1; the table's D call of TRBD1 was not tested on the DNA. Germline CDR1 SNHLY, CDR2 FYNNEI. The CDR3 is made up of 12 amino acids, end residues included.

This sequence joins TRBV6-6 and TRBJ2-4; 8 nucleotides align to TRBD1. Trimming cost V 7 bases and J 6 bases; bases outside gene matches: 5. Germline values: CDR1 MNHNY, CDR2 SVGAGI (reference sequence). This CDR3 contains 13 residues. CDR3 DNA sequence: TGTGCCAGCAACCCGGACAGGGTAAACATTCAGTACTTC. Translation gives CASNPDRVNIQYF.

This chain uses TRBV28 with TRBJ2-3; D is undetermined. The V and J ends lost 1 base and 10 bases respectively, with 9 bases between them. In germline, CDR1 is MDHEN, CDR2 SYDVKM. The CDR3 consists of 12 residues. The CDR3 spells CASSLSLVSQYF. CDR3 sequence (DNA): TGTGCCAGCAGTTTATCTCTAGTTTCGCAGTATTTT.

Concerning this clone: Its ends do not fully match the called genes, so a read error is possible. This chain joins TRBV7-6 and TRBJ2-7, with 7 positions matching TRBD2. The CDR3 spans 15 residues. Per germline, CDR1 SGHVS and CDR2 FNYEAQ. DNA for the CDR3: TGTGCCAGCAGCCCTAGGACTAGTGGGGCCTACGAGCGGTACTTC. It is translated as CASSPRTSGAYERYF.

The chain couples TRBV10-3 to TRBJ2-1; tentatively, D is TRBD2 (5 bases). V gave up 3 bases and J gave up 6 bases, with 15 bases separating them. This CDR3 contains 15 residues. Germline V gives CDR1 ENHRY, CDR2 SYGVKD. This chain's CDR3 is CAISEGSSSGNEQFF. CDR3 DNA: TGTGCCATCAGTGAAGGGTCTAGCTCAGGCAATGAGCAGTTCTTC.

In this sample, this clone turned up a few times. The CDR3 protein is CASSFEGMGTDTQYF. The CDR3 nucleotides are TGTGCCAGCAGCTTTGAGGGAATGGGCACAGATACGCAGTATTTT. The chain links TRBV7-9 to TRBJ2-3; tentative D call: TRBD2 (5 bases). V gave up 3 bases and J gave up 1 base, with 11 bases separating them. The CDR3 spans 15 residues. CDR1 and CDR2 (germline): SEHNR, FQNEAQ (reference sequence).

This clone was seen only a few times. The rearrangement links TRBV11-2 to TRBJ2-1; a possible D gene is TRBD1 (6 bases). The germline CDR1 and CDR2 sequences are SGHAT and FQNNGV. This CDR3 has 16 amino acids. V lost 5 bases to trimming and J lost 2 bases, with 16 bases between them. CDR3 DNA sequence: TGTGCCAGCAGCCCCGGCGACAGGCGAGCCTACAATGAGCAGTTCTTC. It encodes CASSPGDRRAYNEQFF.

The chain couples TRBV9 to TRBJ2-3; 7 positions agree with TRBD2. With 0 bases clipped from V and 9 bases from J, the junction kept 7 bases outside the gene matches. Germline lookup yields CDR1 SGDLS and CDR2 YYNGEE. This CDR3 is 14 amino acids long. CDR3 nucleotides: TGTGCCAGCAGCGTAGAGGGTCCCGGGGGGACGCAGTATTTT. Protein product: CASSVEGPGGTQYF.

The CDR3 protein is CATGPITSGVTGELFF. The CDR3 nucleotides read TGTGCCACCGGACCGATTACTAGCGGGGTCACCGGGGAGCTGTTTTTT. The chain uses TRBV10-3 and TRBJ2-2, with 10 bases aligning to TRBD2. This CDR3 is 16 amino acids long. Germline loops: CDR1 ENHRY, CDR2 SYGVKD. V was pared by 10 bases and J by 4 bases, with 12 bases of the junction left unmatched.

This clone occurred once. DNA of the CDR3: TGTGCCAGCAGCGTCGACCAGGGCCGCACCGGGGAGCTGTTTTTT. It specifies CASSVDQGRTGELFF. The V call is TRBV9, the J call TRBJ2-2, with D perhaps matching TRBD1 (5 bases). Per germline, CDR1 SGDLS and CDR2 YYNGEE. There are 15 residues in the CDR3. Trimming left V 2 bases short and J 4 bases short, with 12 bases between.

The J gene is TRBJ2-1, the V gene TRBV6-1; D might be TRBD2 (5 bases). The V gene's germline CDR1 is MNHNS and CDR2 SASEGT. The CDR3 runs 15 residues. V lost 2 bases and J lost 6, with 14 bases in between. CDR3 sequence reads: CASSELVGAANEQFF. DNA of the CDR3: TGTGCCAGCAGTGAACTGGTGGGAGCAGCCAATGAGCAGTTCTTC.

As to this clone: This may arise from a read error, as a much more abundant clone is one base away. This sequence joins TRBV30 and TRBJ1-1; maybe TRBD1 (5 bases). This CDR3 region has 15 residues. Germline V CDR1 and CDR2: GTSNPN, SVGIG (reference sequence). This chain's CDR3 is CAWSGGVWVNTETFF. The CDR3 DNA is TGTGCCTGGAGTGGGGGGGTTTGGGTGAACACTGAAACTTTCTTT.

The rearrangement links TRBV6-6 to TRBJ1-2; perhaps TRBD1 as D (5 bases). In germline, CDR1 is MNHNY, CDR2 SVGAGI (reference sequence). This CDR3 is built from 16 residues. The V gene lost 0 bases and the J gene lost 4 bases, with 15 bases spanning the gap. The CDR3 region has the DNA TGTGCCAGCAGTTACTCGGGTCGGGGCCGCTCCTATGGCTACACCTTC. Its protein product is CASSYSGRGRSYGYTF.